This T cell receptor beta chain was retrieved from a study of blood T cell repertoires in COVID-19. On the study more broadly: T cells, B-cell-depleted T cells, or PBMCs supplied cDNA or gDNA.

This clone came up a few times. Original processing methods: Scientists estimated how many nucleated cells there were by amplifying reference gene primers. The assay was immunoSEQ multiplex PCR, and TCRdb's table has in-frame clones only and misses some. That table is the source of V, J and clone size, and D and trimming were worked out from the DNA. Of under 95,000 clones listed, about 80% are singletons. This receptor was identified in a man aged 60 to 75 with active or convalescent COVID-19. The sample was peripheral blood.

CDR3: CATSRLDRGGTSGPLAKNIQYF. CDR3 DNA sequence: TGTGCCACCAGCAGGCTGGACAGGGGGGGGACTAGCGGACCTTTAGCCAAAAACATTCAGTACTTC. The genes are TRBV15 and TRBJ2-4, with a weak D call TRBD2 (11 bases). The V gene's germline CDR1 is LNHNV and CDR2 YYDKDF (reference sequence). This CDR3 is 22 amino acids long. V gave up 3 bases and J gave up 0 bases, with 30 bases separating them.